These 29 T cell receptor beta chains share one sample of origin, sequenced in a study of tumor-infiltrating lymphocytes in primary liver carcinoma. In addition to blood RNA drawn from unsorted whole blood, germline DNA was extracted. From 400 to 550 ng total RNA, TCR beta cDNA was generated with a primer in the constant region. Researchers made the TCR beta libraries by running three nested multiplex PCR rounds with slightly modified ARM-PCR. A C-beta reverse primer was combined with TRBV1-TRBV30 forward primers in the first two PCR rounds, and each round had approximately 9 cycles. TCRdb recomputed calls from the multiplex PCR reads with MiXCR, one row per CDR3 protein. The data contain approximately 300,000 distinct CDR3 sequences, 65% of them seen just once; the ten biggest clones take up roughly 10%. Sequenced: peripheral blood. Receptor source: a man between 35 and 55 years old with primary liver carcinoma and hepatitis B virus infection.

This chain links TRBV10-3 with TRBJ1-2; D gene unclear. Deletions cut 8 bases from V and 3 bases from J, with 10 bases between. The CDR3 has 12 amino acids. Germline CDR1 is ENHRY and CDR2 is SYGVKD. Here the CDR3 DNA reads TGTGCCATCTGCATATCAGACTATGGCTACACCTTC. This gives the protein CAICISDYGYTF.

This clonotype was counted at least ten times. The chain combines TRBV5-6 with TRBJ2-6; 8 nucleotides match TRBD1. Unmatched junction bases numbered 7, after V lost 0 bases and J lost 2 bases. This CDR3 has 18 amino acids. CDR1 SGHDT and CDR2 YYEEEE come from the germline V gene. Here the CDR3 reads CASSLARTGKAGANVLTF. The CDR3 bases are TGTGCCAGCAGCTTGGCCCGGACAGGGAAGGCTGGGGCCAACGTCCTGACTTTC. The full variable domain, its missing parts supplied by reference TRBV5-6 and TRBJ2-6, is DAGVTQSPTHLIKTRGQQVTLRCSPKSGHDTVSWYQQALGQGPQFIFQYYEEEERQRGNFPDRFSGHQFPNYSSELNVNALLLGDSALYLCASSLARTGKAGANVLTFGAGSRLTVL.

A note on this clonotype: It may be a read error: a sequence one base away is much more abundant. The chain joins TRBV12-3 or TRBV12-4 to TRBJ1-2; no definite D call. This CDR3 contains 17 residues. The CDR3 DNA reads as TGTGCCAACAGTTTCAGCACCTTTCCCACGGCAAACTATGGCTACACCTTC. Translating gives CANSFSTFPTANYGYTF.

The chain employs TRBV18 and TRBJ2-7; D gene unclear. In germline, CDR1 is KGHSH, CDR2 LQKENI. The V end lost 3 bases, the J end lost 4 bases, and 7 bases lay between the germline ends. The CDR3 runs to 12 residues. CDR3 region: CASSPQEYEQYF. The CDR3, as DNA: TGTGCCAGCTCACCGCAGGAATACGAGCAGTACTTC.

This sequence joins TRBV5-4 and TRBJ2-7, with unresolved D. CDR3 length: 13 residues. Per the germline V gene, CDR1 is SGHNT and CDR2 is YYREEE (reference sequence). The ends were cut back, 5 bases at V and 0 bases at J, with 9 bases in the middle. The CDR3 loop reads CASSVRYSYEQYF. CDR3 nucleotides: TGTGCCAGCAGTGTACGGTACTCCTACGAGCAGTACTTC.

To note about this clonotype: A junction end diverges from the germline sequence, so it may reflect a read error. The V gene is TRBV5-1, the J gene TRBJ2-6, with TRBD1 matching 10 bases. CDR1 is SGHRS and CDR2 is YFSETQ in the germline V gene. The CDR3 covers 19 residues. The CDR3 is CASSLPRGTGESGANALTF. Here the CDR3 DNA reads TGCGCCAGCAGCTTGCCTCGGGGGACAGGGGAATCTGGGGCCAACGCCCTGACTTTC.

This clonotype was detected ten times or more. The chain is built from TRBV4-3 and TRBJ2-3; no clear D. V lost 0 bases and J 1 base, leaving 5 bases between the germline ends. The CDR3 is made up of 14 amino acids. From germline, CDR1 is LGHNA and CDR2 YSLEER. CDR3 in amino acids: CASSQDHGTDTQYF. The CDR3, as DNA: TGCGCCAGCAGCCAAGATCACGGCACAGATACGCAGTATTTT.

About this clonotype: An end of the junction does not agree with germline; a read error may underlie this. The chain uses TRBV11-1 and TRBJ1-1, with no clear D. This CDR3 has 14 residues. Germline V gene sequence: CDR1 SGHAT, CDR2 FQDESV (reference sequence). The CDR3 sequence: CTSILVGRNTEAFF. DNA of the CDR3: TGTACCAGCATCTTAGTGGGCAGGAACACTGAAGCTTTCTTT.

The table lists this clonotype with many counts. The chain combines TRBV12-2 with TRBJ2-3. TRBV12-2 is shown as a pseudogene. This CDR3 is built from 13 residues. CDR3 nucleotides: TGTGCAAGTCGCCTCGGTTCCGTGTTTACGCAGTATTTT. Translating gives CASRLGSVFTQYF.

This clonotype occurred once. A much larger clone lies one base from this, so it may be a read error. The CDR3 DNA reads as TGTGCCAGCAGGCTAGGACAAGCTAACGAGCAGTACTTC. The encoded protein is CASRLGQANEQYF. The V gene is TRBV12-3 or TRBV12-4, the J gene TRBJ2-7; a possible D gene is TRBD1 (5 bases). The CDR3 covers 13 residues. Trimming took off 6 bases at V and 5 bases at J, with 14 bases between the two ends.

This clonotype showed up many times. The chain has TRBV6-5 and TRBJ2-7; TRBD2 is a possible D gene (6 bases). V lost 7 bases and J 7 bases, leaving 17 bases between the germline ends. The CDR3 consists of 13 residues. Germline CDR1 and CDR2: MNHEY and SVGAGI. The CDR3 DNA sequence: TGTGCCAGCACCGTAGCGGCGGGACTGGAGCAGTACTTC. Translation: CASTVAAGLEQYF.

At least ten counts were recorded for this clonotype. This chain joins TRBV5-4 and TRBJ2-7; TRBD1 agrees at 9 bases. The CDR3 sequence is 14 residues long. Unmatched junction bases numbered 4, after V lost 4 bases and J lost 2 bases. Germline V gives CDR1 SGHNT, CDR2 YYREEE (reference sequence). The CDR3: CASSPRTGAYEQYF. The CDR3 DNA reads TGTGCCAGCAGCCCCAGGACAGGGGCCTACGAGCAGTACTTC.

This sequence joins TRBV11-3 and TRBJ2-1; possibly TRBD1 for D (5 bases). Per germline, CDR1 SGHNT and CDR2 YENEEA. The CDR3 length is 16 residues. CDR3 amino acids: CHSSLQIRDSYNEQFF. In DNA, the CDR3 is TGTCACAGCAGCTTACAGATCAGGGATTCCTACAATGAGCAGTTCTTC.

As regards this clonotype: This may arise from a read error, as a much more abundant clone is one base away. CDR3 region: CASSEQRNTIYF. CDR3 DNA sequence: TGTGCCAGCAGTGAACAGCGAAACACCATATATTTT. V gene TRBV12-3 or TRBV12-4 combines with J gene TRBJ1-3, with no clear D. V was trimmed by 5 bases and J by 5 bases, leaving 7 bases between them. CDR3 length: 12 amino acids.

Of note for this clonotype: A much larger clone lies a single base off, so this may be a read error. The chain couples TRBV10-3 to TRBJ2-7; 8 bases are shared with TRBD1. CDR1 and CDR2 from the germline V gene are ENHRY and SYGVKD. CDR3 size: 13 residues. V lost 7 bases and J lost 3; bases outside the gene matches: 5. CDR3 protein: CAITETGGYEQYF. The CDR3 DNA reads TGTGCCATCACCGAAACAGGGGGCTACGAGCAGTACTTC.

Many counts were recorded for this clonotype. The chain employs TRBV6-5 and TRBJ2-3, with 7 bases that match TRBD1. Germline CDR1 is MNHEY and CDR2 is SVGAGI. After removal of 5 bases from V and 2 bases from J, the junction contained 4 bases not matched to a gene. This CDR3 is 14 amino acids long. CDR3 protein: CASSRDRFTDTQYF. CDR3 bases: TGTGCCAGCAGTCGGGACAGATTCACAGATACGCAGTATTTT.

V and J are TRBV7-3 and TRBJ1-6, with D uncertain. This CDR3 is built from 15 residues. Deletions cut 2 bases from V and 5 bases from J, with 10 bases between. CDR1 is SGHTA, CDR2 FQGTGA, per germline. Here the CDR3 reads CASSLYGGNNSPLHF. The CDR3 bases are TGTGCCAGCAGCTTATACGGCGGGAATAATTCACCCCTCCACTTT. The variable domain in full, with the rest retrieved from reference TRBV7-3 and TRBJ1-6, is GAGVSQTPSNKVTEKGKYVELRCDPISGHTALYWYRQSLGQGPEFLIYFQGTGAADDSGLPNDRFFAVRPEGSVSTLKIQRTERGDSAVYLCASSLYGGNNSPLHFGNGTRLTVT.

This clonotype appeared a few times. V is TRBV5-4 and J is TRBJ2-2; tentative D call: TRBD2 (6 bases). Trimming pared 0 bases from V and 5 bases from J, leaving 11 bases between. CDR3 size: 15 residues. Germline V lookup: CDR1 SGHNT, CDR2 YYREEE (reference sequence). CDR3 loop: CASSLAGRSTGELFF. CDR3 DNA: TGTGCCAGCAGCTTGGCGGGGAGGTCGACCGGGGAGCTGTTTTTT.

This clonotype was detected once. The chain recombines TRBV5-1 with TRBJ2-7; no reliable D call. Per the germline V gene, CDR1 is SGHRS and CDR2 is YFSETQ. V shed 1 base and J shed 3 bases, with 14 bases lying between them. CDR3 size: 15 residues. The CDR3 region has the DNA TGCGCCAGCAGCTTGAACGTCGGAGTAAACTACGAGCAGTACTTC. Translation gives CASSLNVGVNYEQYF.

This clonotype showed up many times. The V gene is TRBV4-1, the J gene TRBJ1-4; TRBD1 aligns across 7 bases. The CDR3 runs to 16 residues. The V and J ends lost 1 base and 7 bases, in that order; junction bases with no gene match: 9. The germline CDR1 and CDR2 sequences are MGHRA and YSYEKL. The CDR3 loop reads CASSQGLQGEGEKLFF. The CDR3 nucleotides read TGCGCCAGCAGCCAAGGCCTCCAGGGGGAGGGTGAAAAACTGTTTTTT.

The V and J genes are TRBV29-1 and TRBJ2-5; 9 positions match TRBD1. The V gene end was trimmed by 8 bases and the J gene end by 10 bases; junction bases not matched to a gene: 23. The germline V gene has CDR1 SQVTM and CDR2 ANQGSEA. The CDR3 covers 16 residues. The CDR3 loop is CSTQGPGTGGMKIQYF. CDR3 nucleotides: TGCAGCACCCAAGGTCCCGGCACAGGGGGCATGAAGATCCAGTACTTC.

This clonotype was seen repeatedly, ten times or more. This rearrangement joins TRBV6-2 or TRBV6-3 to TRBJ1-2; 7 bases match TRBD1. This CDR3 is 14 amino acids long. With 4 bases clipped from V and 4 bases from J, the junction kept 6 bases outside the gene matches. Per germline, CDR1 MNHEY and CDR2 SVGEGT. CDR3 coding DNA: TGTGCCAGCAGTTTTCGACAGGGCAGCTATGGCTACACCTTC. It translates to CASSFRQGSYGYTF.

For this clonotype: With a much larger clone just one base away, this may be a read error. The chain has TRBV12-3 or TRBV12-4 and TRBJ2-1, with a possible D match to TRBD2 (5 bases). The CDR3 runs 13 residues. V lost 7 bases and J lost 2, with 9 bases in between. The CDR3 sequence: CASKAGTYNEQFF. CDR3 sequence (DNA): TGTGCCAGCAAGGCGGGCACCTACAATGAGCAGTTCTTC.

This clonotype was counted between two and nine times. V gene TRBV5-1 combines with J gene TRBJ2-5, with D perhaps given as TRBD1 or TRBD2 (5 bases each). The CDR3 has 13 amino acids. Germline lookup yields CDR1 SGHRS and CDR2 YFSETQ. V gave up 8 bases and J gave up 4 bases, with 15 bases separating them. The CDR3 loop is CASTGTQGETQYF. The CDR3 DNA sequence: TGCGCCAGTACCGGGACCCAGGGAGAGACCCAGTACTTC.

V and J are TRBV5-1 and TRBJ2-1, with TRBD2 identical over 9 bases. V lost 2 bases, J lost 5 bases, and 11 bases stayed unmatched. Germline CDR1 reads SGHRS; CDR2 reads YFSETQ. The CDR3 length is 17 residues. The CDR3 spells CASSLGVVAGVDNEQFF. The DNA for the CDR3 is TGCGCCAGCAGCTTAGGGGTGGTAGCGGGAGTCGACAATGAGCAGTTCTTC.

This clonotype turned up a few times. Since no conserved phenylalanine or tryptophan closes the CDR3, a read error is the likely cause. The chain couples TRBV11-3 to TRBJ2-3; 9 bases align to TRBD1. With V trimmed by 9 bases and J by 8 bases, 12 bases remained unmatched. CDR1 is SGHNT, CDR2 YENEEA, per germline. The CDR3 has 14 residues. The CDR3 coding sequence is TGTGCCAGTAGCCTAGGGGACAGGGAAGCTACGCAGTATCTT. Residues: CASSLGDREATQYL.

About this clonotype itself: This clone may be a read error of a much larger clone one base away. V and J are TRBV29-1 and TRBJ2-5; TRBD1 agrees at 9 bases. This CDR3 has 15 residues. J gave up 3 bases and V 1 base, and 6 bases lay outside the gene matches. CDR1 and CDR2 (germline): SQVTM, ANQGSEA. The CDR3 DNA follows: TGCAGCGTTGAAGGATTTGGGACAGGGAAAGAGACCCAGTACTTC. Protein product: CSVEGFGTGKETQYF.

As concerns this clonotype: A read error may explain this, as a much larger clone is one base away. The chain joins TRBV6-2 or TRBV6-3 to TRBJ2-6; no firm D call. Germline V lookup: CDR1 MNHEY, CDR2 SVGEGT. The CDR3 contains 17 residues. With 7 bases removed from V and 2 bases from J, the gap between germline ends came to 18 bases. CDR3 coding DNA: TGTGCCAGCAATTCGGCAGATTTAGGCGCTGGGGCCAACGTCCTGACTTTC. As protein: CASNSADLGAGANVLTF.

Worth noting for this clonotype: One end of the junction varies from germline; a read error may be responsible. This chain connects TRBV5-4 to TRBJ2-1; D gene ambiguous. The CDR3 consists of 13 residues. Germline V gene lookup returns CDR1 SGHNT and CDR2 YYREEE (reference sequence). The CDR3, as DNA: TGTGCCAGCAGCTTGCACGGTCTCAATGATCAGTTCTTC. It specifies CASSLHGLNDQFF. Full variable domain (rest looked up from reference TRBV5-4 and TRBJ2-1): ETGVTQSPTHLIKTRGQQVTLRCSSQSGHNTVSWYQQALGQGPQFIFQYYREEENGRGNFPPRFSGLQFPNYSSELNVNALELDDSALYLCASSLHGLNDQFFGPGTRLTVL.